This note documents a single TCR beta chain sequence. The data derive from a study of blood T cell repertoires in COVID-19. Libraries were prepared by immunoSEQ multiplex PCR; TCRdb keeps only in-frame clonotypes and omits some of them. Here the sample spans roughly 160,000 clones, roughly 90% being singletons. Sequencing used peripheral blood. This TCR derives from a man aged 55 to 70 with acute or convalescent COVID-19.

The CDR3 DNA reads TGTGCCAGCAGCCGGAGGGGACAGGGGGATTCACCCCTCCACTTT. Translation gives CASSRRGQGDSPLHF. The genes are TRBV6-5 and TRBJ1-6, with 11 bases that match TRBD1. CDR3 size: 15 residues. J gave up 8 bases and V 6 bases, and 6 bases lay outside the gene matches. Germline assignment: CDR1 MNHEY and CDR2 SVGAGI.